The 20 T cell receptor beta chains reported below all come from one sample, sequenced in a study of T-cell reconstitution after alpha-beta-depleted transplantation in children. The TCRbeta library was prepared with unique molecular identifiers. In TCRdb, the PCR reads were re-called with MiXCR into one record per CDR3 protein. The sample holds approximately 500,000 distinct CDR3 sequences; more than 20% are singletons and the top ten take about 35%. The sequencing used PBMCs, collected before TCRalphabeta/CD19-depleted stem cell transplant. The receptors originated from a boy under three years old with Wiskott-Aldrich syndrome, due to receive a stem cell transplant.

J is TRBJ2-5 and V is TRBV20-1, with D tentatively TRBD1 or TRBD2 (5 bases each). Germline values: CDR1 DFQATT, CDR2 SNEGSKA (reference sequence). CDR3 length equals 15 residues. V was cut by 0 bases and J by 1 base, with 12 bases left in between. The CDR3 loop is CSAREPGRPQETQYF. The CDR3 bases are TGCAGTGCTAGAGAGCCGGGACGACCCCAAGAGACCCAGTACTTC.

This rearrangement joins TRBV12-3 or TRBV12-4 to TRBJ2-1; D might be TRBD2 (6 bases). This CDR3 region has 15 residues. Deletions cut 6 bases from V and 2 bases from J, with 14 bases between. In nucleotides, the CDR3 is TGTGCCAGCAGACCCCCGGGAGCCGCCTACAATGAGCAGTTCTTC. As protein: CASRPPGAAYNEQFF.

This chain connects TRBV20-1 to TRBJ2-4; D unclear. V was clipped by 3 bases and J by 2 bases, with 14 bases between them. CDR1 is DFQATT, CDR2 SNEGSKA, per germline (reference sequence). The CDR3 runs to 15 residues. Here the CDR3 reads CSASVELYPKNIQYF. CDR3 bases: TGCAGTGCTAGCGTGGAGCTCTACCCCAAAAACATTCAGTACTTC.

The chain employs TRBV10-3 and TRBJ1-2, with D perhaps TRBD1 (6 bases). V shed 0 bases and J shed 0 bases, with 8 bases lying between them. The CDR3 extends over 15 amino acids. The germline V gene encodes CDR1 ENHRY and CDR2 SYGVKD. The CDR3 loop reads CAISESTGTNYGYTF. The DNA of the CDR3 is TGTGCCATCAGTGAGTCTACAGGGACTAACTATGGCTACACCTTC.

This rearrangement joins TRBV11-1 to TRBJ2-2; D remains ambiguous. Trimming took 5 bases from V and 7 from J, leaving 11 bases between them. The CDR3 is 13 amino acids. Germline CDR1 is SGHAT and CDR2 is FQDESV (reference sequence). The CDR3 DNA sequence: TGTGCCAGCAGCCCCGTAACGCACGGGGAGCTGTTTTTT. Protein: CASSPVTHGELFF.

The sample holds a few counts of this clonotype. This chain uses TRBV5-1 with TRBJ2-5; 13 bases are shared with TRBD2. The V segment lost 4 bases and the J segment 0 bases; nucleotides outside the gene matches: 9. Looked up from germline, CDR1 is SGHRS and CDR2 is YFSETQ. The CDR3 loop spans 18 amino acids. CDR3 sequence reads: CASSPGLAGSAYQETQYF. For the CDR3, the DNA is TGCGCCAGCAGCCCGGGACTAGCGGGATCGGCCTACCAAGAGACCCAGTACTTC.

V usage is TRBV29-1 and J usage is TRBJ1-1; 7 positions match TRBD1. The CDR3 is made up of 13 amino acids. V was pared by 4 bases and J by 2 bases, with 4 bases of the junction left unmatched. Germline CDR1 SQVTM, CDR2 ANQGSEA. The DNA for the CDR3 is TGCAGCGTTGCCGGGACAGAAAACACTGAAGCTTTCTTT. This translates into CSVAGTENTEAFF.

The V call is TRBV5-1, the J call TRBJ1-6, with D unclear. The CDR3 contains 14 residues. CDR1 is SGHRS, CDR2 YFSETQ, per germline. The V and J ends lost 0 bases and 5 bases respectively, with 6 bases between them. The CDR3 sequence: CASSLGADNSPLHF. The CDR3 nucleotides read TGCGCCAGCAGCTTGGGGGCGGATAATTCACCCCTCCACTTT.

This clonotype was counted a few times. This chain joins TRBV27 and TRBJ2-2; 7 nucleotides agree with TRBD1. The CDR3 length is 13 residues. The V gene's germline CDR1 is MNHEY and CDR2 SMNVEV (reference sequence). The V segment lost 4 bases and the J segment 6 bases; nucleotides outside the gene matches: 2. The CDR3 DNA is TGTGCCAGCAGTTCACAGGGGTCCGGGGAGCTGTTTTTT. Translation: CASSSQGSGELFF.

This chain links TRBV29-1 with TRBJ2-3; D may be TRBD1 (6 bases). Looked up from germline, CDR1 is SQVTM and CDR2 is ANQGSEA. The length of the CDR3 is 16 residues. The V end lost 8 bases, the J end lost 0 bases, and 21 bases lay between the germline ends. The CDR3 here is CSKHTGKRTSTDTQYF. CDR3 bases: TGCAGCAAACATACAGGGAAACGGACTAGCACAGATACGCAGTATTTT.

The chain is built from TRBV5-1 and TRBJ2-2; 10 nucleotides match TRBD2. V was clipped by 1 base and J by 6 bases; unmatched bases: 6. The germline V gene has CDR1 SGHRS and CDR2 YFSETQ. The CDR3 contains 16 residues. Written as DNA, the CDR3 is TGCGCCAGCAGCTTGATCAGCGGGAGGGCCGCCGGGGAGCTGTTTTTT. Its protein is CASSLISGRAAGELFF.

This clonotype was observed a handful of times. The CDR3 DNA reads TGCAGCGTTGCCCAGCGTATGGTGAACACTGAAGCTTTCTTT. Translated: CSVAQRMVNTEAFF. The chain combines TRBV29-1 with TRBJ1-1; no definite D call. From germline, CDR1 is SQVTM and CDR2 ANQGSEA. This CDR3 is 14 amino acids long. The V end was cut by 4 bases, the J end by 0 bases, with 12 bases between.

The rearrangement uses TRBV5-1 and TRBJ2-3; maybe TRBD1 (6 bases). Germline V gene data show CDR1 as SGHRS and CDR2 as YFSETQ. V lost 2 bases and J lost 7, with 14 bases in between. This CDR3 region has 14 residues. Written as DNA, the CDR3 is TGCGCCAGCAGCTTTTGGGGGCCGAGGAATACGCAGTATTTT. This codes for CASSFWGPRNTQYF. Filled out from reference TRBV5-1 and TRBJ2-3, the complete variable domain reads KAGVTQTPRYLIKTRGQQVTLSCSPISGHRSVSWYQQTPGQGLQFLFEYFSETQRNKGNFPGRFSGRQFSNSRSEMNVSTLELGDSALYLCASSFWGPRNTQYFGPGTRLTVL.

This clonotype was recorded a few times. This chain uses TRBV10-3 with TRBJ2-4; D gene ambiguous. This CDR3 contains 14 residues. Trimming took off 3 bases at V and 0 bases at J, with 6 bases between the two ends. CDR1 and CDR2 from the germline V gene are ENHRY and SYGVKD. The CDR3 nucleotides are TGTGCCATCAGTGACACCCAAGCCAAAAACATTCAGTACTTC. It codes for CAISDTQAKNIQYF.

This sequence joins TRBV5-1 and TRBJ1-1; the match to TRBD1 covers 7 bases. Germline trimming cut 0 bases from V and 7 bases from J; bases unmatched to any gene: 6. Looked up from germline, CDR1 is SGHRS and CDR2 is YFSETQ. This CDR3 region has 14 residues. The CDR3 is CASSLGQGGNEAFF. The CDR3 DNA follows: TGCGCCAGCAGCTTGGGTCAGGGGGGTAATGAAGCTTTCTTT.

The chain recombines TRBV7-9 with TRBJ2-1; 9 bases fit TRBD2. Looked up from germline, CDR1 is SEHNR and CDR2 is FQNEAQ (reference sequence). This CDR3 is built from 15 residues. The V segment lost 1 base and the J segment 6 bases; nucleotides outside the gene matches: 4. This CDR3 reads CASSLVGLAANEQFF. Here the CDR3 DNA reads TGTGCCAGCAGCTTAGTGGGACTAGCAGCCAATGAGCAGTTCTTC.

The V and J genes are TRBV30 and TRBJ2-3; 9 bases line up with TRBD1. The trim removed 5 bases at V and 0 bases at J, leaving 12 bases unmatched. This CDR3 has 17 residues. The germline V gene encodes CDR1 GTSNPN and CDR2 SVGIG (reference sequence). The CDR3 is CAWARQGVITSTDTQYF. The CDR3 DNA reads TGTGCCTGGGCCCGACAGGGGGTGATCACTAGCACAGATACGCAGTATTTT. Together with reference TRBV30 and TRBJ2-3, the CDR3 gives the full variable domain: SQTIHQWPATLVQPVGSPLSLECTVEGTSNPNLYWYRQAAGRGLQLLFYSVGIGQISSEVPQNLSASRPQDRQFILSSKKLLLSDSGFYLCAWARQGVITSTDTQYFGPGTRLTVL.

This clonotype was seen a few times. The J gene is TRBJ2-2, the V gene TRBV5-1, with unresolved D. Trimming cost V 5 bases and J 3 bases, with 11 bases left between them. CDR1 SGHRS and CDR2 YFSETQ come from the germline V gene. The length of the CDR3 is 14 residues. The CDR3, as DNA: TGCGCCAGCAGATTCTCTGGGGACACCGGGGAGCTGTTTTTT. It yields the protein CASRFSGDTGELFF.

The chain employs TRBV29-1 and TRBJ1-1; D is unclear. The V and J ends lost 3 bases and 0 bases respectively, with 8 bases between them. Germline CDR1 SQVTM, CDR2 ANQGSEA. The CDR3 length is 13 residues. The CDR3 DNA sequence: TGCAGCGTTGAGGTGGGAGTGAACACTGAAGCTTTCTTT. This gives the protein CSVEVGVNTEAFF. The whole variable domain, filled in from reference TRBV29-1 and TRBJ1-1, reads SAVISQKPSRDICQRGTSLTIQCQVDSQVTMMFWYRQQPGQSLTLIATANQGSEATYESGFVIDKFPISRPNLTFSTLTVSNMSPEDSSIYLCSVEVGVNTEAFFGQGTRLTVV.

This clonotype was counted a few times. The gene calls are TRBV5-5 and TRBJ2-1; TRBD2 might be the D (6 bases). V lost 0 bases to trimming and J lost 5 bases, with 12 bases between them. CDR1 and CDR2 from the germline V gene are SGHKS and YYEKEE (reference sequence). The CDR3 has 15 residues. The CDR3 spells CASSLGLESHNEQFF. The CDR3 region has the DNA TGTGCCAGCAGCTTGGGACTAGAGTCTCACAATGAGCAGTTCTTC.